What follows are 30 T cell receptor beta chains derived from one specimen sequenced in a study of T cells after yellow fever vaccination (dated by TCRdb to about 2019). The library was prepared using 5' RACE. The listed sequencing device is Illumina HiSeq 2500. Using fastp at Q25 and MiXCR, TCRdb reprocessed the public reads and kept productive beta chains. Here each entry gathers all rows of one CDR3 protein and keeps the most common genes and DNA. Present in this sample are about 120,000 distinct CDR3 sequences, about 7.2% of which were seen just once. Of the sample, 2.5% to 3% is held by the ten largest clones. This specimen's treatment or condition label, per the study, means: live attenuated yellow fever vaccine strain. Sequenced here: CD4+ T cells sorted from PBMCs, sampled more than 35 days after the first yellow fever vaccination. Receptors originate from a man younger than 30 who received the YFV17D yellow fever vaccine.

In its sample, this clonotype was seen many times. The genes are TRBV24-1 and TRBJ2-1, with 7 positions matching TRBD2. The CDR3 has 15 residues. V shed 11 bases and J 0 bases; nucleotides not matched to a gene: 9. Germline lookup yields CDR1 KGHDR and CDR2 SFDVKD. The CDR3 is CARAGRRNSYNEQFF. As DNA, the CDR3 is TGTGCCAGAGCGGGACGGAGAAACTCCTACAATGAGCAGTTCTTC.

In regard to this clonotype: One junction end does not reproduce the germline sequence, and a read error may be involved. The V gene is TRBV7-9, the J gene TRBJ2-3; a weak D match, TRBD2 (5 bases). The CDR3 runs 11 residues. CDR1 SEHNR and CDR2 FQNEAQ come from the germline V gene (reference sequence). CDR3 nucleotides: TGTTCCAGCCGGGATAGGGATACGCAGTATTTT. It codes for CSSRDRDTQYF.

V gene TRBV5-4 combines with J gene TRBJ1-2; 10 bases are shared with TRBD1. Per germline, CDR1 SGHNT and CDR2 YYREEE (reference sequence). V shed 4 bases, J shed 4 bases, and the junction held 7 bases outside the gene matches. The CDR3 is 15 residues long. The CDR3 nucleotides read TGTGCCAGCAGCGCGGGACAGGGGCCTTTCTATGGCTACACCTTC. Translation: CASSAGQGPFYGYTF.

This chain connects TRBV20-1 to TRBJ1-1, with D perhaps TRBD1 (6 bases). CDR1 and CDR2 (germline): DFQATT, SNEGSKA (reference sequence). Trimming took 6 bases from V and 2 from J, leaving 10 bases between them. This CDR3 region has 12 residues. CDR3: CSAHRDNTEAFF. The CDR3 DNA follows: TGCAGTGCCCACAGGGATAACACTGAAGCTTTCTTT.

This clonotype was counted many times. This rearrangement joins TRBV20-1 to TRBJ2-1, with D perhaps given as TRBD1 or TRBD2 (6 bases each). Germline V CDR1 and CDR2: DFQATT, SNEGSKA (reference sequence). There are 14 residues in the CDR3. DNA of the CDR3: TGCAGCGCCAGAGGGGGGCCCACCTACAATGAGCAGTTCTTC. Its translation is CSARGGPTYNEQFF.

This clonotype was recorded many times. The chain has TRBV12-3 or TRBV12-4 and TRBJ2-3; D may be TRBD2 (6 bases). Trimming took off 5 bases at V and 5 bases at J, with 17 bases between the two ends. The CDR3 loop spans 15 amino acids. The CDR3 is CASSRTSPRIDTQYF. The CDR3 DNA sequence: TGTGCCAGCAGTCGTACTAGCCCTAGAATAGATACGCAGTATTTT.

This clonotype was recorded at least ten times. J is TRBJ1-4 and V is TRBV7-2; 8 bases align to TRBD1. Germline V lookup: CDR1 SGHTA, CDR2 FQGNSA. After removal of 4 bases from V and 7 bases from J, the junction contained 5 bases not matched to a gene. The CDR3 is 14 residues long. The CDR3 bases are TGTGCCAGCAGCTCAGACAGGGGTGGTGAAAAACTGTTTTTT. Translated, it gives CASSSDRGGEKLFF. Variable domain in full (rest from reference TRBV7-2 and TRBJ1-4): GAGVSQSPSNKVTEKGKDVELRCDPISGHTALYWYRQSLGQGLEFLIYFQGNSAPDKSGLPSDRFSAERTGGSVSTLTIQRTQQEDSAVYLCASSSDRGGEKLFFGSGTQLSVL.

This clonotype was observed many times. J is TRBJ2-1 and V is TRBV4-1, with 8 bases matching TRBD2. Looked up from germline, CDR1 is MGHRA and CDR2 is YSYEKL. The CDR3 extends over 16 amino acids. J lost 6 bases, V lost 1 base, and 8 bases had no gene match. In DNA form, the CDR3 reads TGCGCCAGCAGCCAAGGCCGGGGGGGCAGGGCCAATGAGCAGTTCTTC. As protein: CASSQGRGGRANEQFF.

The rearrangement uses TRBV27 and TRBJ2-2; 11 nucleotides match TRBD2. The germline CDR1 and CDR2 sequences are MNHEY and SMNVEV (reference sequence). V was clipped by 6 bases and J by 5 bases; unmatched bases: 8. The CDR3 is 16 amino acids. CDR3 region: CASRPLAGESTGELFF. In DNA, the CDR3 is TGTGCCAGCAGACCACTAGCGGGGGAATCAACCGGGGAGCTGTTTTTT.

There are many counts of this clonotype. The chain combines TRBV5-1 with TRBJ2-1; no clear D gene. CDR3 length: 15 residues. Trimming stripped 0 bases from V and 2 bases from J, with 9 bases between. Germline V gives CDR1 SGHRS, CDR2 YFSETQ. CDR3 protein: CASSLGSSPYNEQFF. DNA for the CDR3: TGCGCCAGCAGCTTGGGTAGTAGTCCCTACAATGAGCAGTTCTTC.

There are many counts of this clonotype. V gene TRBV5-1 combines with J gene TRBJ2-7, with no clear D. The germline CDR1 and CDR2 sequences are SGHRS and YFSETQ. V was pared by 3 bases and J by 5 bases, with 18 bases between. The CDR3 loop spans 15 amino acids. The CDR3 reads CASSSPSIGRNEQYV. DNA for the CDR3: TGCGCCAGCAGCTCCCCCTCCATTGGACGGAACGAGCAGTACGTC.

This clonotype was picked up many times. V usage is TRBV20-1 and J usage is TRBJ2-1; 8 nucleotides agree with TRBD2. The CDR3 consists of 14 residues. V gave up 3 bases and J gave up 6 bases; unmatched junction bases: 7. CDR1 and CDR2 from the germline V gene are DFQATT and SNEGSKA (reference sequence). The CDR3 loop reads CSARVGGAVNEQFF. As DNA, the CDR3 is TGCAGTGCTAGGGTCGGGGGGGCCGTCAATGAGCAGTTCTTC.

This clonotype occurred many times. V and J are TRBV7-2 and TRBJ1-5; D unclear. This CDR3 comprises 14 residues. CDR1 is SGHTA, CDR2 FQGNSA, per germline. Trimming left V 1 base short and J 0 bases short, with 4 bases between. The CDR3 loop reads CASSLGNSNQPQHF. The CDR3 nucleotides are TGTGCCAGCAGCTTAGGCAATAGCAATCAGCCCCAGCATTTT.

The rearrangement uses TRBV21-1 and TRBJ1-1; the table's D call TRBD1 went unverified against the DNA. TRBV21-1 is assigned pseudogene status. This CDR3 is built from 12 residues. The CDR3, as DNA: TGTGCCAGCAGCGGGGCTCCCAGGAAGGCTTTCTTT. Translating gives CASSGAPRKAFF.

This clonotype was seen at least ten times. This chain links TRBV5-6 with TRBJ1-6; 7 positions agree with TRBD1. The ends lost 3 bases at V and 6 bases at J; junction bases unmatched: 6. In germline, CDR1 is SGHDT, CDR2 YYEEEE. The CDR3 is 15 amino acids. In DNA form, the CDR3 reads TGTGCCAGCAGCTGGATGACAGGGACTAATTCACCCCTCCACTTT. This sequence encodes CASSWMTGTNSPLHF.

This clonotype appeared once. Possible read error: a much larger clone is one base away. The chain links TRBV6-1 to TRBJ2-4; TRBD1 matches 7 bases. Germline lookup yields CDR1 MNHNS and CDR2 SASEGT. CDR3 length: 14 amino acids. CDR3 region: CASSLLTGKNIQHF. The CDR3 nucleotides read TGTGCCAGCAGTCTCCTGACAGGGAAAAACATTCAGCACTTC.

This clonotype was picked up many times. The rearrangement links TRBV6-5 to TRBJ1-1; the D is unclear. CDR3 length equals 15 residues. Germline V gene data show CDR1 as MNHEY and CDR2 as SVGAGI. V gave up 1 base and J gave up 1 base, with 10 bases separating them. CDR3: CASSYWAGKNTEAFF. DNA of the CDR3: TGTGCCAGCAGTTACTGGGCAGGAAAGAACACTGAAGCTTTCTTT.

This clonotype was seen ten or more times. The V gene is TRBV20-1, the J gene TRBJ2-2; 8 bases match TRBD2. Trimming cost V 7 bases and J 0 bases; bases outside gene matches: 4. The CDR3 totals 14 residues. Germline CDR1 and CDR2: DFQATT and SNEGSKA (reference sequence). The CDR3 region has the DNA TGCAGTGTTCCGGGACTAGCGAACACCGGGGAGCTGTTTTTT. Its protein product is CSVPGLANTGELFF.

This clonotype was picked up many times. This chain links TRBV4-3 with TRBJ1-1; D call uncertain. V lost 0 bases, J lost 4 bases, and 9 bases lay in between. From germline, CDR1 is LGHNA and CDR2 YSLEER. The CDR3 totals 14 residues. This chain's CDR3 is CASSQEGRATEAFF. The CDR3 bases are TGCGCCAGCAGCCAAGAAGGGAGGGCCACTGAAGCTTTCTTT.

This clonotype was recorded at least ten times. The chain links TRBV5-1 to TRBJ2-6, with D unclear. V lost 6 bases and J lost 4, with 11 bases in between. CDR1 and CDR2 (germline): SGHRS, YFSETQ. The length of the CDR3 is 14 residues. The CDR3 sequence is CASNPTIGANVLTF. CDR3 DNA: TGCGCCAGCAATCCGACGATCGGGGCCAACGTCCTGACTTTC. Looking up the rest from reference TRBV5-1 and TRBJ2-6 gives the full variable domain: KAGVTQTPRYLIKTRGQQVTLSCSPISGHRSVSWYQQTPGQGLQFLFEYFSETQRNKGNFPGRFSGRQFSNSRSEMNVSTLELGDSALYLCASNPTIGANVLTFGAGSRLTVL.

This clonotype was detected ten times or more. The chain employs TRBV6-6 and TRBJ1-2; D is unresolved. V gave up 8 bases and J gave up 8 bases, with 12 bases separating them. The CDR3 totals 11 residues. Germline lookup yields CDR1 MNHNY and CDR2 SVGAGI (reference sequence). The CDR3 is CASGRVLGYTF. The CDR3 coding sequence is TGTGCCAGCGGGAGAGTGCTCGGCTACACCTTC.

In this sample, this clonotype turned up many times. This CDR3 reads CSARGSWDTQYF. CDR3 nucleotide sequence: TGCAGTGCTAGAGGGTCGTGGGATACGCAGTATTTT. The rearrangement links TRBV20-1 to TRBJ2-3; D is unresolved. This CDR3 spans 12 amino acids. The germline V gene has CDR1 DFQATT and CDR2 SNEGSKA (reference sequence). With 1 base removed from V and 6 bases from J, the gap between germline ends came to 8 bases.

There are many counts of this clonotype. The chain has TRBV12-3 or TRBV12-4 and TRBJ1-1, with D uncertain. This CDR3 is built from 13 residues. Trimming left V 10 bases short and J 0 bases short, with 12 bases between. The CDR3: CATNLNMNTEAFF. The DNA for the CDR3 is TGTGCCACGAACCTCAATATGAACACTGAAGCTTTCTTT.

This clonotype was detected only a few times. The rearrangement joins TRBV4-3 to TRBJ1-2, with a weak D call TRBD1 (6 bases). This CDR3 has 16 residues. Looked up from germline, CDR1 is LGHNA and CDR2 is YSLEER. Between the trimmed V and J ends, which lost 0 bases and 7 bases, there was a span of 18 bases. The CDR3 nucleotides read TGCGCCAGCAGCCAAGATCTGGGGGGCGTTCTCTCTGGCTACACCTTC. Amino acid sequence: CASSQDLGGVLSGYTF.

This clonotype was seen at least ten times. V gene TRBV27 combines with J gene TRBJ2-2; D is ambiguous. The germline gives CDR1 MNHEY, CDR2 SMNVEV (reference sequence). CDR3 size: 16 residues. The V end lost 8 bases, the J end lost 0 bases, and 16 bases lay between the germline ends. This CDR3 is CASQSRHHANTGELFF. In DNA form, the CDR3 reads TGTGCCAGCCAGAGTCGCCATCACGCGAACACCGGGGAGCTGTTTTTT.

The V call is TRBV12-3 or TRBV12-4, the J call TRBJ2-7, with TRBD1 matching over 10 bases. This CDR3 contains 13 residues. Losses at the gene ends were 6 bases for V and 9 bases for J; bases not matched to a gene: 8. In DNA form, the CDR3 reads TGTGCCAGCAGCTGGGACAGGGGAAATAGGCAGTACTTC. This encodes CASSWDRGNRQYF.

The CDR3 nucleotides are TGCGCCAGCAGCCAACCTACTGGGACCCTGGCATCTGGAAACACCATATATTTT. Translating gives CASSQPTGTLASGNTIYF. The gene calls are TRBV4-1 and TRBJ1-3; a possible D gene is TRBD1 (5 bases). CDR3 size: 18 residues. Germline values: CDR1 MGHRA, CDR2 YSYEKL. V lost 2 bases and J lost 1, with 18 bases in between.

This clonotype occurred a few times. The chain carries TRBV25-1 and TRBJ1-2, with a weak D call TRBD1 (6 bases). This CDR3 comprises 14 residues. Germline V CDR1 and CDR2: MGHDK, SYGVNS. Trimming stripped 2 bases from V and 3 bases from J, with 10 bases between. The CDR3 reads CASSEGGRHYGYTF. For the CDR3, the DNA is TGTGCCAGCAGTGAAGGGGGGCGACACTATGGCTACACCTTC.

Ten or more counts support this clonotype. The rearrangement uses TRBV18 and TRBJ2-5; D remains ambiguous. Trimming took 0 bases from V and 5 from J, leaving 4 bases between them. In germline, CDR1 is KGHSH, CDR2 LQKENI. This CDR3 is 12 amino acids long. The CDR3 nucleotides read TGTGCCAGCTCACCACCTAGGGAGACCCAGTACTTC. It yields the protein CASSPPRETQYF.

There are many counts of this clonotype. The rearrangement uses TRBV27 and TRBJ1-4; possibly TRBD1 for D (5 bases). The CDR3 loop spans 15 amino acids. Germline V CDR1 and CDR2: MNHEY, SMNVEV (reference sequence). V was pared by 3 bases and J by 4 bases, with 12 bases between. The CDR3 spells CASSFSQALNEKLFF. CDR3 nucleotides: TGTGCCAGCAGTTTCTCACAGGCCCTTAATGAAAAACTGTTTTTT.